What follows is one T cell receptor (beta chain) and its context. Its antigen is unknown. The lymph nodes were axillary draining lymph nodes from breast cancer patients. This entry is derived from a study of breast tumors, draining lymph nodes, adjacent tissues. Trimming took 2 bases from V and 5 from J, leaving 12 bases between them. CDR3 length equals 14 residues. TCRdb re-analysed the multiplex PCR reads in MiXCR, keeping a single row per CDR3 protein. Here the sample spans a few hundred thousand distinct CDR3 sequences, about 34% being singletons. Study outcomes and limitations: Tumor repertoires ranked between lymph nodes and nontumor tissue in diversity, with V and J gene preferences. The data were judged consistent with most tumor T cells coming from lymph node and expanding in tumor. Luminal-like breast cancer showed significantly greater tumor-nontumor repertoire similarity than basal-like breast cancer did.

This receptor was taken from a female donor with breast cancer. Some clones in this sample may be carry-over from other donors' samples. The gene calls are TRBV6-7 and TRBJ2-5; TRBD1 or TRBD2 may be the D gene (5 bases each). Being an ORF, TRBV6-7 has a function that is uncertain. The source material was axillary lymph node tissue. The CDR3 is CASSYPGTGETQYF. The CDR3 nucleotides read TGTGCCAGCAGTTACCCAGGGACCGGGGAGACCCAGTACTTC.